Sequencing of this T cell receptor (beta chain) was carried out in a study of blood T cells in healthy people across ages (dated by TCRdb to 2013 to 2016). Context from the whole study: Template switching captured roughly one uniquely barcoded TCR beta cDNA molecule per two T cells in model experiments. Age-related changes in TCR beta repertoire diversity were measured in the study by deep sequencing normalized with unique cDNA molecular identifiers. Donors were grouped into four age groups: young (average 16 years), middle-aged (less than 40), aged (about 60) and long-lived (just over 80). To avoid experimental bias, donors of different ages were randomly spread across the sequencing lanes. The study analyzed two additional independent replicas of 1 million unique cDNA reads from the same blood draw for two donors, one aged 18 to 29 and one aged 80 or older.

V trim: 3 bases; J trim: 7 bases; unmatched bases: 11. The CDR3 sequence holds 15 residues, the cysteine and phenylalanine included. Solely the CDR3 DNA is kept, with 45 bases framed from the first base. CDR1 and CDR2, per the germline V gene, are SGHDN and FVKESK. Concerning this clonotype itself: Its antigen specificity is not known. The record has no base qualities; no much larger clone is one base away.

Donors were a few dozen systemically healthy Caucasian individuals from Russia aged roughly 6 to 100 years. Around 9.7 milliliters of peripheral blood were collected from each donor into EDTA-treated Vacutainer tubes. Ficoll-Paque density-gradient centrifugation was used to isolate PBMCs, with at least 7 million per sample. Trizol reagent was used to extract total RNA from the PBMCs, yielding at least 6 micrograms per sample. Naive CD45RAhigh/CD27high T cell percentages were measured by flow cytometry on a PBMC aliquot from every donor. The library was built by means of 5' RACE. The sample was run on an Illumina HiSeq 2500. A second PCR of roughly 7 to 11 cycles was run with a J-beta primer mix and a sample-barcoded 5' primer. A template-switch 5' adaptor carrying 12 random nucleotides introduced a unique molecular identifier onto each TCR beta cDNA molecule. Each sample yielded at least 2.5 million CDR3-containing paired-end reads. All of the RNA was converted into first-strand cDNA using the Mint cDNA synthesis kit, with a TRBC-specific oligonucleotide serving as the primer. Following uracil-DNA glycosylase treatment, a first 18-cycle PCR with universal primers M1SS and BC2_uni_R was performed on all cDNA. Per the original workflow: Normalization of each sample was performed by random selection of 1 million high-quality reads, each carrying a distinct molecular identifier. Instead of being binned into consensus sequences, reads with shared molecular identifiers were discarded. MiTCR, with a Q25 quality threshold and the strictest error-elimination algorithm, was used for CDR3 identification, clonotype clustering and error correction. A nonparametric unseen species model with Euler transformation was used to estimate a lower bound on total TCR beta diversity. TCRdb itself trimmed the public reads at Q25 with fastp, ran MiXCR and retained productive beta chains. Rows merge per CDR3 protein into single entries with the most common DNA and genes. TCRdb assigned the V and J calls; the authors' analysis was not used. A total of about 970,000 distinct CDR3 sequences appear in this sample, roughly half of them only once. The ten largest clones add up to about 20% of the sample.

Points the paper makes about the study in general: The percentage of naive T cells measured by flow cytometry correlated strongly with observed TCR beta diversity. Observed TCR beta diversity per million T cells fell roughly linearly with age, and a significant reduction was already apparent by age roughly 40. Bulk unsorted PBMC profiling prevented conclusive comparison of naive and antigen-experienced compartments. Estimates of total diversity based on one million sequenced T cells were considered lower bounds and underestimates. Donor CMV infection status was unknown, potentially confounding age-related changes in expanded clonotypes. Compared with the aged group, the long-lived group had more naive CD4+ T cells, fewer expanded clones and increased TCR diversity, suggesting age selection.

The sequence came from an older woman in good health. The material sequenced was blood. The sequence links TRBV14 to TRBJ2-5; 7 bases in the middle match TRBD2. CDR3 loop: CASSQNPSGRGTQYF. The base sequence is TGTGCCAGCAGCCAGAATCCTAGCGGAAGAGGGACCCAGTACTTC.